Listed below are T cell receptor beta chains from one sample, sequenced in a study of T-cell reconstitution after alpha-beta-depleted transplantation in children. MiXCR, run by TCRdb on the PCR reads, gives a single entry per CDR3 protein. The sample lists about 980,000 distinct CDR3 sequences; about 29% were seen once. This sample comprised PBMCs, mostly from graft donor cells, obtained 360 days after TCRalphabeta/CD19-depleted stem cell transplant. Receptor source: a boy younger than two who had a stem cell transplant for SCID, so the T cells may come from the graft donor. Each CDR3 is given with its conserved first and last residue. The D gene is left open where the match is weak. Clone sizes are given selectively: once, few, many, or a class where the clone is expanded.

14,-,TRBJ2-7,-,TRBV15,TGTGCCACCAGCAGAGATACGTACTCCTACGAGCAGTACTTC,CATSRDTYSYEQYF
13,few,TRBJ2-3,-,TRBV7-2,TGTGCCAGCAGACTCCAAGGGATAAATACGCAGTATTTT,CASRLQGINTQYF
16,-,TRBJ2-2,-,TRBV7-6,TGTGCCAGCAGACCCACCGGACGGTCAAGGACCGGGGAGCTGTTTTTT,CASRPTGRSRTGELFF
18,-,TRBJ2-2,TRBD2,TRBV15,TGTGCCACCAGACAGCCGAGCGGGGGGGTTCCGAACACCGGGGAGCTGTTTTTT,CATRQPSGGVPNTGELFF
13,many,TRBJ2-6,-,TRBV28,TGTGCCAGCAGGAGCGGGGGGGCCAACGTCCTGACTTTC,CASRSGGANVLTF
17,-,TRBJ2-3,-,TRBV5-1,TGCGCCAGCAGCTTGGCGCAACTAGCCCGGGTCACAGATACGCAGTATTTT,CASSLAQLARVTDTQYF
13,-,TRBJ1-1,-,TRBV29-1,TGCAGCGTTGGGTTCAAAACGGGGACTGAAGCTTTCTTT,CSVGFKTGTEAFF
16,few,TRBJ2-5,-,TRBV20-1,TGCAGTGCTGGGGCAAAAGGGACTCCGCTCGGAGAGACCCAGTACTTC,CSAGAKGTPLGETQYF
15,-,TRBJ1-5,-,TRBV15,TGTGCCACCAGCAAGGAAGCTGGGAGCAATCAGCCCCAGCATTTT,CATSKEAGSNQPQHF
13,few,TRBJ1-1,-,TRBV12-3/TRBV12-4,TGTGCCAGCACCCCCCTAGGGGGAACTGAAGCTTTCTTT,CASTPLGGTEAFF